Sequencing of this T cell receptor (beta chain) was carried out in a study of blood T cell repertoires in COVID-19. In the study overall: Spain, Italy and the United States supplied samples that represented acute and convalescent COVID-19.

In its sample, this clone was seen a few times. Here immunoSEQ multiplex PCR was the method, and the copy in TCRdb shows in-frame clones only, minus some. The top ten hold 4% of the sample, which has about 200,000 clones, 89% seen once. Across about 22 US areas, participants ranged in age from about 18 to 100 years. V dropped 4 bases and J dropped 2 bases, with 11 bases sitting between them. This CDR3 is 14 amino acids long. The germline CDR1 and CDR2 sequences are SQVTM and ANQGSEA. The receptor's source is a woman younger than 45 with acute COVID-19. Sequencing input: PBMCs or T cells enriched from blood (not recorded which). The V gene is TRBV29-1, the J gene TRBJ1-4; D is unclear. CDR3 sequence: CSVGQAGTNEKLFF. CDR3 sequence (DNA): TGCAGCGTTGGGCAGGCTGGGACTAATGAAAAACTGTTTTTT.